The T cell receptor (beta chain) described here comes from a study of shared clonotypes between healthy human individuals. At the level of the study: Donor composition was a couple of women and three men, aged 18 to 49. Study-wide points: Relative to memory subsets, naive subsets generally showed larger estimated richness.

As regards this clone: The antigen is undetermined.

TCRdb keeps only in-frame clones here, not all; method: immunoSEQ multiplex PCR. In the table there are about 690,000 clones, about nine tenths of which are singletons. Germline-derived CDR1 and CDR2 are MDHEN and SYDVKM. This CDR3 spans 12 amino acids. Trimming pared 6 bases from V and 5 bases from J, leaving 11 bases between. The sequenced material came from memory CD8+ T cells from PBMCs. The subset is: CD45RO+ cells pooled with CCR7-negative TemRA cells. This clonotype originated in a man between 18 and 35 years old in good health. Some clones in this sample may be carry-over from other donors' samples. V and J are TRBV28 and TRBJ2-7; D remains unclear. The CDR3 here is CASSLPYNEQYF. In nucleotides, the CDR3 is TGTGCCAGCAGCTTACCTTACAACGAGCAGTACTTC.